This TCR beta chain was obtained from a study of cytomegalovirus exposure and HLA in healthy donors. Study-wide background: The roughly 130 validation repertoires, a later analysis reported, used the same platform as the roughly 660 repertoires from the first cohort. Study-level findings and limits: Cytomegalovirus-associated status was assigned to fewer than 200 TCR beta chains. Many donors carried some public TCRs, although rarity characterized most TCR sequences.

The table lists this clone with a few counts. The antigen is undetermined. TCRdb's copy holds only in-frame clones and misses some; the assay was immunoSEQ multiplex PCR. The sample has fewer than 120,000 clones; approximately 89% are singletons. Trimming removed 5 bases from V and 4 bases from J; junction bases left unmatched: 10. CDR1 and CDR2 (germline): SNHLY, FYNNEI. This CDR3 is built from 15 residues. The donors were members of the roughly 120-subject validation cohort (separate from the roughly 670-subject first cohort). Specimen: PBMCs. The gene calls are TRBV2 and TRBJ2-7, with 8 bases that match TRBD2. The sequence derives from a woman aged 18 to 35 in good health and CMV-seronegative. The chain's CDR3 is CASSSSGSIRYEQYF. The CDR3 DNA sequence: TGTGCCAGCAGTAGCAGCGGGAGTATAAGGTACGAGCAGTACTTC.